The present entry profiles one TCR beta chain with its context. No antigen is known for it. CD45RO-negative, CCR7-positively selected cells formed the naive CD8 fraction, excluding terminally differentiated effector memory CD45RA+ cells. This record belongs to a study of shared clonotypes between healthy human individuals. Every subset had its genomic DNA shared out evenly among several immunoSEQ plates. In the original workflow: Quality scores were absent from the junction-only immunoSEQ sequences, so filtering differed. Clones were read by immunoSEQ multiplex PCR, and TCRdb kept only the in-frame ones, dropping some. That table supplies the V and J calls and clone size; D and trimming were determined from the DNA. This table has millions of clones, about 95% appearing once. Points from the study as a whole: For sorted subsets, rarefaction showed incomplete sequencing despite large depth. The sampled material consisted only of blood, and tissue repertoires are likely to differ.

Per the germline V gene, CDR1 is SGHNT and CDR2 is YYREEE (reference sequence). The V and J ends lost 2 bases and 9 bases respectively, with 15 bases between them. The CDR3 has 14 residues. This chain links TRBV5-4 with TRBJ2-1; D is possibly TRBD2 (5 bases). Sequences were obtained from naive CD8+ T cells sorted from blood. The TCR originated in a man younger than 35 in good health. The CDR3 nucleotides read TGTGCCAGCAGCTTTAGAGGGCAAGCGACTGAGCAGTTCTTC. Encoded protein: CASSFRGQATEQFF.